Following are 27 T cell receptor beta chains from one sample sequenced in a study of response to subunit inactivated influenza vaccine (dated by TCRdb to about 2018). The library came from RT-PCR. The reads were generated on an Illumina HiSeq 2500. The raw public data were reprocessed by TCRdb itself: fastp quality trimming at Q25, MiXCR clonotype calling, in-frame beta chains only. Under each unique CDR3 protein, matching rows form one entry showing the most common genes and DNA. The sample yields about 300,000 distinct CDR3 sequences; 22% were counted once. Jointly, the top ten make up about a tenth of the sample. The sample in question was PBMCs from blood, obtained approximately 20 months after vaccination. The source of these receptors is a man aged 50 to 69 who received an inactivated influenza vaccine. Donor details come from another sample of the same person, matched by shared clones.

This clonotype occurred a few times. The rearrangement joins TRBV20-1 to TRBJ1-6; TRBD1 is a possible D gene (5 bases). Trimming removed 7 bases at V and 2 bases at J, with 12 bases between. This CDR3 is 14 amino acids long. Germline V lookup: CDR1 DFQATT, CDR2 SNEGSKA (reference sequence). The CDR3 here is CSVEGLTYNSPLHF. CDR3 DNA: TGCAGTGTTGAGGGGCTAACCTATAATTCACCCCTCCACTTT.

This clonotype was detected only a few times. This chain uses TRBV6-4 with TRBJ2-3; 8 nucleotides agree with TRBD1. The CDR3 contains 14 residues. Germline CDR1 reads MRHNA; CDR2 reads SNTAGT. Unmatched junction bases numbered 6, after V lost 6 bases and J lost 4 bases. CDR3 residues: CASRAGTGSDTQYF. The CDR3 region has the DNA TGTGCCAGCAGAGCCGGGACAGGTTCAGATACGCAGTATTTT.

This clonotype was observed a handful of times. CDR3 in DNA: TGTGCCAGCAGCACCGGGACAGAGATCTGGGGCTACACCTTC. This gives the protein CASSTGTEIWGYTF. V gene TRBV5-6 combines with J gene TRBJ1-2, with 7 bases lining up with TRBD1. CDR1 is SGHDT, CDR2 YYEEEE, per germline. This CDR3 is built from 14 residues. Unmatched junction bases numbered 11, after V lost 4 bases and J lost 8 bases.

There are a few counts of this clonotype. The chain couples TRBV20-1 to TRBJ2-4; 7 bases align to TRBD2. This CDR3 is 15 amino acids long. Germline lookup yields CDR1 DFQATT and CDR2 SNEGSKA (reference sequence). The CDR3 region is CSAPRGGSGVDIQYF. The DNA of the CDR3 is TGCAGCGCACCCCGGGGTGGGAGCGGGGTGGACATTCAGTACTTC.

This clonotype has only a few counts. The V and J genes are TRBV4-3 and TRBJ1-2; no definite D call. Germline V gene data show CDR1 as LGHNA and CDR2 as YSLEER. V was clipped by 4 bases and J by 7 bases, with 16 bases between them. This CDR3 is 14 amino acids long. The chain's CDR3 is CASSLTASEGGYTF. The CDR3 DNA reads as TGCGCCAGCAGCCTCACCGCCTCTGAAGGTGGCTACACCTTC.

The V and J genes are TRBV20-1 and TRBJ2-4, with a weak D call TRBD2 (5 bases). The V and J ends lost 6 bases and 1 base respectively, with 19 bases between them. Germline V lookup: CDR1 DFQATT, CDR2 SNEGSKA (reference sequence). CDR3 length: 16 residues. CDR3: CSASGYSGFAKNIQYF. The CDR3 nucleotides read TGCAGTGCCAGCGGTTATTCGGGGTTTGCCAAAAACATTCAGTACTTC.

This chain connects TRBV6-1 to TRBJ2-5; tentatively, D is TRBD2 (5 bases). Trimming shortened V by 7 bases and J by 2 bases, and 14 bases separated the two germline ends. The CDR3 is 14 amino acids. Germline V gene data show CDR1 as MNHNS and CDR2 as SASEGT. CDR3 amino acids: CASNQPGTQETQYF. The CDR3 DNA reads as TGTGCCAGCAATCAACCGGGAACACAAGAGACCCAGTACTTC.

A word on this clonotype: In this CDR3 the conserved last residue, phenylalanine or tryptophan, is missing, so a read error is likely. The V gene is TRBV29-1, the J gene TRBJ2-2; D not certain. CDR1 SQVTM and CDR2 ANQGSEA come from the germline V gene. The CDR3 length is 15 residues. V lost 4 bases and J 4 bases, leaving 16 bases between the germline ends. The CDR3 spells CSVVLAGIGTGELFC. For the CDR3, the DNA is TGCAGCGTTGTTTTGGCAGGCATTGGCACCGGGGAGCTGTTTTGT.

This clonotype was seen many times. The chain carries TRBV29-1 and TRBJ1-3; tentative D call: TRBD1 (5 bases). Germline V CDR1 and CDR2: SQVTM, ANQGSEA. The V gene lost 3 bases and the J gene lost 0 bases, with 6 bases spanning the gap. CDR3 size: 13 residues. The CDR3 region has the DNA TGCAGCGTTGATGGGGGCTCTGGAAACACCATATATTTT. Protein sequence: CSVDGGSGNTIYF.

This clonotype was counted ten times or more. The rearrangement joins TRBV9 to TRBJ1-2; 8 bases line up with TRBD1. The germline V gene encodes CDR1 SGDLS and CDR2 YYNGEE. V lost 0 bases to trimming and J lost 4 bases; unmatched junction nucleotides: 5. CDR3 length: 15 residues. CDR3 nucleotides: TGTGCCAGCAGCGTAGAGCCACAGGGGGGCTATGGCTACACCTTC. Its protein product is CASSVEPQGGYGYTF.

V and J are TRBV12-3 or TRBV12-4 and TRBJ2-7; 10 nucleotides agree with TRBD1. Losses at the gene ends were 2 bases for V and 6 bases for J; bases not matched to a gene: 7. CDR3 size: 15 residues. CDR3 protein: CASSLLGQGTGEQYF. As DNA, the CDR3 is TGTGCCAGCAGTTTATTGGGACAGGGGACTGGCGAGCAGTACTTC.

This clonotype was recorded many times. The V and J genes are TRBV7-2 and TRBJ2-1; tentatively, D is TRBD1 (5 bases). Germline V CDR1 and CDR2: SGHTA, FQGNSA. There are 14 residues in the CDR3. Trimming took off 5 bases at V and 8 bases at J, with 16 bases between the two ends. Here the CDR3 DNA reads TGTGCCAGCAGCCTACTCCCAGGGTGGGATGAGCAGTTCTTC. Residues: CASSLLPGWDEQFF.

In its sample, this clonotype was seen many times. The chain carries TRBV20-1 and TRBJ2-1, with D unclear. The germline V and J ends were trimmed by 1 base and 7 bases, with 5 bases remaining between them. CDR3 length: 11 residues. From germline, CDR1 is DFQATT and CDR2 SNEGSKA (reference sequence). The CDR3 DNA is TGCAGTGCTAGAGGATTAAATGAGCAGTTCTTC. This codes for CSARGLNEQFF.

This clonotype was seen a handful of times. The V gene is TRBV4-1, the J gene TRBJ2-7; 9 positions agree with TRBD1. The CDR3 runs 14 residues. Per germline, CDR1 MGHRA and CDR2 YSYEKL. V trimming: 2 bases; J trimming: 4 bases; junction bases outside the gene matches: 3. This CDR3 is CASSQQQGAYEQYF. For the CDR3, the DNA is TGCGCCAGCAGCCAACAACAGGGGGCGTACGAGCAGTACTTC.

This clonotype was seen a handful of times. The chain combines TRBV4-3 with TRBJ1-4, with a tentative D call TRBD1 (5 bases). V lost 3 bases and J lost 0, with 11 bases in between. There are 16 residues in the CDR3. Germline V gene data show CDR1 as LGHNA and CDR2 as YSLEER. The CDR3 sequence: CASSQFSGPTNEKLFF. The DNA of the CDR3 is TGCGCCAGCAGCCAGTTCTCAGGGCCAACTAATGAAAAACTGTTTTTT.

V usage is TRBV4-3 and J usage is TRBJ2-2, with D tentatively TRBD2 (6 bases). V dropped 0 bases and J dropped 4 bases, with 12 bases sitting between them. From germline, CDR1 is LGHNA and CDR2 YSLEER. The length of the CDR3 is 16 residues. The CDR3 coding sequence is TGCGCCAGCAGCCAAGATGAGGGAGGAGGCACCGGGGAGCTGTTTTTT. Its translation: CASSQDEGGGTGELFF.

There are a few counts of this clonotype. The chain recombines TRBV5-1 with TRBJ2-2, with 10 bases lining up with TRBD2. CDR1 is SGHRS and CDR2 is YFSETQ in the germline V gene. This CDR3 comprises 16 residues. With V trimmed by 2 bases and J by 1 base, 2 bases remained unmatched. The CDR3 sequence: CASSFGTSVNTGELFF. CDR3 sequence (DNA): TGCGCCAGCAGCTTCGGGACTAGCGTGAACACCGGGGAGCTGTTTTTT.

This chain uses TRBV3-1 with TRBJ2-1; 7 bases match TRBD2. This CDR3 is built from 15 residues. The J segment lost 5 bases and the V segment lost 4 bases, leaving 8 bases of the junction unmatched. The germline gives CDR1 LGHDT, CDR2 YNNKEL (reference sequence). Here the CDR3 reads CASSRKGLFHNEQFF. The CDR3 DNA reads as TGTGCCAGCAGCCGAAAGGGACTATTTCACAATGAGCAGTTCTTC.

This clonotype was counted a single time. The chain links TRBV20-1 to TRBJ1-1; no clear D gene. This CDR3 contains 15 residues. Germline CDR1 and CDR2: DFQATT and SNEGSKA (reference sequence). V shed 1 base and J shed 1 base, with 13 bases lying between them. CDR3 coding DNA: TGCAGTGCTAGAGTGTCCCCGGAGAGGAACACTGAAGCTTTCTTT. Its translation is CSARVSPERNTEAFF.

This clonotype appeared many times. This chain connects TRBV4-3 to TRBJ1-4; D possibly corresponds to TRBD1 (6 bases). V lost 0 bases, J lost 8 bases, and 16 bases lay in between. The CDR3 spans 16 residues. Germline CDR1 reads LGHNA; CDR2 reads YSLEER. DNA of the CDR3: TGCGCCAGCAGCCAAGATCTGGGGGGGCCGAGGGAAAAACTGTTTTTT. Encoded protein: CASSQDLGGPREKLFF.

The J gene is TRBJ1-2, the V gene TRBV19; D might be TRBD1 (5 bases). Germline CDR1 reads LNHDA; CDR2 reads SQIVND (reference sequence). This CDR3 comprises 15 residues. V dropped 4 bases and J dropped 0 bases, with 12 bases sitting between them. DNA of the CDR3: TGTGCCAGTAGTAGCCAGGGCCGAGCTAACTATGGCTACACCTTC. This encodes CASSSQGRANYGYTF.

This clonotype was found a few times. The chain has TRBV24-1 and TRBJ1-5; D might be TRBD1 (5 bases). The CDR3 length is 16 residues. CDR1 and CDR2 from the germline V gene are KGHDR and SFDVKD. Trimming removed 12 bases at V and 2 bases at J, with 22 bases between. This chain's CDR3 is CAAVIRAGNRNQPQHF. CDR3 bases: TGTGCCGCAGTTATCAGGGCAGGGAATCGCAATCAGCCCCAGCATTTT.

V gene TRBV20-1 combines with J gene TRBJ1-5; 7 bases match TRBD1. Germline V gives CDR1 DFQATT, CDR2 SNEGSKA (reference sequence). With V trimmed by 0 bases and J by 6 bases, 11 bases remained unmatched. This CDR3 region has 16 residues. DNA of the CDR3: TGCAGTGCTAGAGATGGGGGCAGGGGGGGCGGTCAGCCCCAGCATTTT. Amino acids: CSARDGGRGGGQPQHF.

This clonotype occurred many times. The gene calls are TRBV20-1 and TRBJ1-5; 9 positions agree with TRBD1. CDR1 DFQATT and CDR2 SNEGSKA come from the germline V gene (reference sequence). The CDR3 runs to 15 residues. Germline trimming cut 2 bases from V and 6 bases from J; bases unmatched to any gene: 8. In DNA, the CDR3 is TGCAGTGCTAGATCCGGACAGGGGAATTCTCAGCCCCAGCATTTT. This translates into CSARSGQGNSQPQHF.

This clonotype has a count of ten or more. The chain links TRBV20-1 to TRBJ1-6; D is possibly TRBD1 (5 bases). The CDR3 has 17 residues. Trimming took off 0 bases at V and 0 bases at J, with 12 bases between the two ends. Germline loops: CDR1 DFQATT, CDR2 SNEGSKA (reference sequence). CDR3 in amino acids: CSARDVEGSSYNSPLHF. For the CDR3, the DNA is TGCAGTGCTAGAGATGTAGAGGGGAGCTCCTATAATTCACCCCTCCACTTT.

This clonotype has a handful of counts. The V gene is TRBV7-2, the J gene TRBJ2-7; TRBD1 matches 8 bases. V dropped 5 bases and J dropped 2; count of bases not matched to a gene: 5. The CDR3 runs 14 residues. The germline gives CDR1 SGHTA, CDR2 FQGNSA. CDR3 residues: CASSPQGGTYEQYF. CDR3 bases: TGTGCCAGCAGCCCACAGGGGGGCACCTACGAGCAGTACTTC.

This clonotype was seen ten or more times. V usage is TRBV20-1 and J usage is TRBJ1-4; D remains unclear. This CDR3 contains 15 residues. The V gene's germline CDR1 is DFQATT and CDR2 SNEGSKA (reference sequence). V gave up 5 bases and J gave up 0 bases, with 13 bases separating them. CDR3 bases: TGCAGTGCTCTGCCCCCTACCGCAACTAATGAAAAACTGTTTTTT. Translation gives CSALPPTATNEKLFF.